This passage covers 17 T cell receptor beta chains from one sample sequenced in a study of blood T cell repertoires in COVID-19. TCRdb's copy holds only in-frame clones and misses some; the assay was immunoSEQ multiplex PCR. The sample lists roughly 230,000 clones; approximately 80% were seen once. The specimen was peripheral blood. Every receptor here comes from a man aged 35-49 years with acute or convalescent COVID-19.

Written as DNA, the CDR3 is TGTGCCAGCAGTTTTCTCTCCGGGAAAAATCAGCCCCAGCATTTT. This gives the protein CASSFLSGKNQPQHF. V usage is TRBV6-6 and J usage is TRBJ1-5, with D uncertain. Trimming left V 4 bases short and J 4 bases short, with 14 bases between. The CDR3 totals 15 residues. Germline values: CDR1 MNHNY, CDR2 SVGAGI (reference sequence).

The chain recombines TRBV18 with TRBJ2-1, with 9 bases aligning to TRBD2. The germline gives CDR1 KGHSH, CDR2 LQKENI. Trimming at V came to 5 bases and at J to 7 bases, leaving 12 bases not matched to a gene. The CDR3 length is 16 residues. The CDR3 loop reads CASSTNQAGGANEQFF. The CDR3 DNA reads TGTGCCAGCTCAACAAACCAAGCGGGAGGAGCAAATGAGCAGTTCTTC.

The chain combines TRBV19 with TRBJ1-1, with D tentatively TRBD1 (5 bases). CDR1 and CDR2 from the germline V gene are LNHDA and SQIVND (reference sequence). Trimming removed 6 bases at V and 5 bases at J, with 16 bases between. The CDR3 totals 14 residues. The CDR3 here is CASSPTGRTTEAFF. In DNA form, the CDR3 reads TGTGCCAGTAGCCCTACCGGACGGACAACTGAAGCTTTCTTT.

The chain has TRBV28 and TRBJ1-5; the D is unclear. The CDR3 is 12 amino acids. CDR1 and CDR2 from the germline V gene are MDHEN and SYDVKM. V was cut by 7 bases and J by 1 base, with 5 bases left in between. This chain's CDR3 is CASKLSNQPQHF. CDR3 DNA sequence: TGTGCCAGCAAGCTGAGCAATCAGCCCCAGCATTTT.

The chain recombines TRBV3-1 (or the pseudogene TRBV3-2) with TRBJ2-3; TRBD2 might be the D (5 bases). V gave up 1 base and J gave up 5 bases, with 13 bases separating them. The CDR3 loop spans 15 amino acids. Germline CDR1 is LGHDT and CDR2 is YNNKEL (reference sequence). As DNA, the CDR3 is TGTGCCAGCAGCCAAGTAGGATCTGCGGGAGATACGCAGTATTTT. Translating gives CASSQVGSAGDTQYF.

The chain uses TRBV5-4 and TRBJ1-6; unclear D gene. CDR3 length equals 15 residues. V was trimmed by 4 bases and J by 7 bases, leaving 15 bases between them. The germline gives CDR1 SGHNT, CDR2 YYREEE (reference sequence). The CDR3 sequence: CASSPDGLGNSPLHF. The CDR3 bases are TGTGCCAGCAGCCCCGATGGGCTTGGGAATTCACCCCTCCACTTT. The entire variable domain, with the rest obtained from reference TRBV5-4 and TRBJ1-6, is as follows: ETGVTQSPTHLIKTRGQQVTLRCSSQSGHNTVSWYQQALGQGPQFIFQYYREEENGRGNFPPRFSGLQFPNYSSELNVNALELDDSALYLCASSPDGLGNSPLHFGNGTRLTVT.

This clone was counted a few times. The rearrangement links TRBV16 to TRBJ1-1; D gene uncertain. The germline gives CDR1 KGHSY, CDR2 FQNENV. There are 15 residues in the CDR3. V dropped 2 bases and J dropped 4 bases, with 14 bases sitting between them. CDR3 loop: CASSQGGNGGTEAFF. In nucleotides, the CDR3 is TGTGCCAGCAGCCAAGGCGGTAACGGCGGCACTGAAGCTTTCTTT.

CDR3 DNA sequence: TGTGCCAGCAGCTTAGGGCGGTCCTACGAGCAGTACTTC. The encoded protein is CASSLGRSYEQYF. The chain joins TRBV11-2 to TRBJ2-7; D is undetermined. Germline assignment: CDR1 SGHAT and CDR2 FQNNGV. V dropped 1 base and J dropped 1 base, with 5 bases sitting between them. The CDR3 has 13 amino acids.

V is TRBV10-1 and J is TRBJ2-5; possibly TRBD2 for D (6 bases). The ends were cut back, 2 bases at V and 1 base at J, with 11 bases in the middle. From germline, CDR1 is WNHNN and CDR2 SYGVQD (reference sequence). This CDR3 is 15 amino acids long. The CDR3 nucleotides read TGCGCCAGCAGTGAGACCATAGCGGCCCAAGAGACCCAGTACTTC. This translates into CASSETIAAQETQYF.

CDR3 DNA sequence: TGCGCCAGCACTTCGGGACTAGCGGGACTCACAGATACGCAGTATTTT. This translates into CASTSGLAGLTDTQYF. The chain joins TRBV10-1 to TRBJ2-3, with 13 positions matching TRBD2. Germline CDR1 and CDR2: WNHNN and SYGVQD (reference sequence). The CDR3 consists of 16 residues. After removal of 7 bases from V and 2 bases from J, the junction contained 6 bases not matched to a gene.

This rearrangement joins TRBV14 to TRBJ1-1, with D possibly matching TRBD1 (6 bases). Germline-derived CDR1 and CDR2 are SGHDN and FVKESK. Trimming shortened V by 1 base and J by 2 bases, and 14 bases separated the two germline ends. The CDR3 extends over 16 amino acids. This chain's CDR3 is CASSQGGGRGNTEAFF. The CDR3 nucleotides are TGTGCCAGCAGCCAAGGGGGGGGCAGGGGAAACACTGAAGCTTTCTTT.

CDR3 nucleotide sequence: TGCGCCAGCAGCTTTGGCGGGGGAAGCAATGAGCAGTTCTTC. Protein sequence: CASSFGGGSNEQFF. The chain joins TRBV5-1 to TRBJ2-1; 7 positions agree with TRBD2. V was pared by 2 bases and J by 6 bases, with 5 bases of the junction left unmatched. This CDR3 is 14 amino acids long. In germline, CDR1 is SGHRS, CDR2 YFSETQ.

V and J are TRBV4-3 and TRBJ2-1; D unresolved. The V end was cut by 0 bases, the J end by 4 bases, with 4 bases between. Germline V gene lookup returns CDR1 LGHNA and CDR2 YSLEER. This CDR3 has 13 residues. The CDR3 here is CASSQESYNEQFF. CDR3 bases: TGCGCCAGCAGCCAAGAATCGTACAATGAGCAGTTCTTC.

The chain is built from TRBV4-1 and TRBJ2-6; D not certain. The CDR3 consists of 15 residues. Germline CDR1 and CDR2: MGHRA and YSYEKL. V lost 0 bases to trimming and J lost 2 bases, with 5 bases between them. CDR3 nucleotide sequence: TGCGCCAGCAGCCAAGATCTAACTGGGGCCAACGTCCTGACTTTC. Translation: CASSQDLTGANVLTF.

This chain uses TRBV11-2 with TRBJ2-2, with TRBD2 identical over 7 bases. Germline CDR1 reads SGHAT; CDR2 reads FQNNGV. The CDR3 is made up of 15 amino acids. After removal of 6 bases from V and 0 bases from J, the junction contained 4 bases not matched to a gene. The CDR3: CASRTSGTNTGELFF. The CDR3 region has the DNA TGTGCCAGCAGAACAAGCGGGACGAACACCGGGGAGCTGTTTTTT.

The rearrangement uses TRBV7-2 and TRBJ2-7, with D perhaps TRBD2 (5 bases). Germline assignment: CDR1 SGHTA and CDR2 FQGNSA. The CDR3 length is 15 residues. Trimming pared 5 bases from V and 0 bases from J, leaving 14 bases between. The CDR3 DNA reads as TGTGCCAGCAGCCCCTCCCGGGATTCCTCCTACGAGCAGTACTTC. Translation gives CASSPSRDSSYEQYF.

The CDR3 nucleotides read TGTGCCAGCATGGATTCACAGGGATCGAATGAAAAACTGTTTTTT. Protein product: CASMDSQGSNEKLFF. The chain joins TRBV6-5 to TRBJ1-4, with D perhaps matching TRBD1 (6 bases). Germline loops: CDR1 MNHEY, CDR2 SVGAGI. This CDR3 is built from 15 residues. Trimming stripped 7 bases from V and 5 bases from J, with 17 bases between.